A selection of T cell receptor beta chains follows, all from one sample in a study of control samples from healthy donors and cancer patients. Produced via immunoSEQ multiplex PCR; TCRdb's table is partial and in-frame only. The sample comprises 150,000 to 200,000 clones, about 87% of which are singletons, and approximately 12% rests with the top ten. The material sequenced was blood. These receptor sequences come from a man younger than 40 in good health. Each CDR3 is given with its conserved first and last residue. The D gene is left open where the match is weak. Not all rows give a size; the values are once, few, many and, for expanded clones, a class.

TRBV3-1/TRBV3-2	-	TRBJ2-1	-	CASSQDQSSSSYNEQFF	TGTGCCAGCAGCCAAGATCAAAGCTCGAGCTCCTACAATGAGCAGTTCTTC
TRBV6-5	-	TRBJ2-7	once	CASSYGRRHYF	TGTGCCAGCAGTTACGGGAGAAGACATTACTTC
TRBV19	-	TRBJ2-5	-	CASTKEGQETQYF	TGTGCCAGTACCAAGGAGGGGCAAGAGACCCAGTACTTC
TRBV6-1	-	TRBJ1-5	-	CASSETGNQPQHF	TGTGCCAGCAGTGAGACGGGTAATCAGCCCCAGCATTTT
TRBV19	-	TRBJ1-5	-	CASSIMADSNQPQHF	TGTGCCAGTAGTATAATGGCAGATAGCAATCAGCCCCAGCATTTT
TRBV12-3/TRBV12-4	-	TRBJ2-1	-	CASSLGVEQFF	TGTGCCAGCAGTTTAGGGGTGGAGCAGTTCTTC
TRBV6-6	-	TRBJ2-1	few	CASSSPTSSYNEQFF	TGTGCCAGCAGTTCCCCGACTAGCTCCTACAATGAGCAGTTCTTC
TRBV7-9	-	TRBJ2-1	-	CASSWDTSKFF	TGTGCCAGCAGCTGGGACACGTCAAAGTTCTTC
TRBV5-5	-	TRBJ2-1	-	CASSPSMNEQFF	TGTGCCAGCAGCCCCTCGATGAATGAGCAGTTCTTC
TRBV18	-	TRBJ1-2	-	CASSPRGGSTTGYTF	TGTGCCAGCTCACCACGCGGGGGAAGTACGACTGGCTACACCTTC